What follows describes a single TCR beta chain. This clonotype occurred many times. Its antigen is not yet known. No base quality information exists; no much larger clone differs at one position. This sample is part of a study of T-cell reconstitution after alpha-beta-depleted transplantation in children listed by TCRdb under 2016. Study-level background: Using TCR repertoire profiling, the study quantitatively followed how T-cell immune reconstitution unfolded in children after TCRalphabeta/CD19-depleted allogeneic hematopoietic cell transplantation.

The method behind the library was PCR. The instrument was an Illumina HiSeq 2500. TCR libraries were prepared with molecular barcoding, using unique molecular identifiers to normalize TCRbeta repertoire quantification. The public reads were quality trimmed at Q25 with fastp and then assembled into clones with MiXCR by TCRdb, keeping productive beta chains. One record per CDR3 amino acid sequence lists the most common genes and DNA. Recorded for this sample are over 150,000 distinct CDR3 sequences; 13% to 15% of them occurred a single time. The top ten hold less than 15% of the sample. Taken from the germline V gene (reference sequence), the CDR1 and CDR2 loops are DFQATT and SNEGSKA. Trimming leaves V shorter by 3 bases and J shorter by 4 bases, with the junction holding 6 bases beyond the gene matches. From the cysteine through the phenylalanine, the CDR3 covers 14 amino acids. The sequence is cut down to CDR3 DNA, 42 bases in frame from base 1.

The chain is made from TRBV20-1 and TRBJ2-1; TRBD2 fits 7 bases in the junction. The clonotype comes from a human donor who donated a stem cell graft to a child with acute lymphoblastic leukemia. This material consisted of PBMCs from the stem cell graft donor, taken from the stem cell graft. The nucleotides read TGCAGTGCTAGGTACGGGAGGCCGTACAATGAGCAGTTCTTC. Its translation reads: CSARYGRPYNEQFF.